This T cell receptor beta chain was retrieved from a study of blood T cells in healthy people across ages. Whole-study findings and limits: Unknown CMV status may confound age-related changes in expanded clones. Naive CD4+ cells and diversity were both higher in long-lived donors than in aged donors.

V lost 8 bases and J lost 11, with 18 bases in between. The CDR3 runs to 12 residues. The authors ran a second PCR of 7 to 11 cycles using a sample-barcoded 5' primer and a J-beta primer mix. A tag from a template-switch adaptor with 12 random nucleotides marked each cDNA molecule. TCRdb ran MiXCR on the 5' RACE reads and lists one entry per CDR3 protein. The sample lists hundreds of thousands of distinct CDR3 sequences; over 40% were seen once. Worth noting for this clonotype: The antigen is unknown. Just one base apart from a much larger clone, this may be a read error.

The sequence derives from a woman older than 75 in good health. This rearrangement joins TRBV12-3 or TRBV12-4 to TRBJ2-5, with TRBD1 as a possible D gene (6 bases). Sequences were obtained from blood. CDR3 sequence: CASEGGPYGQYF. CDR3 in DNA: TGTGCCAGCGAAGGGGGTCCCTACGGGCAGTACTTC.